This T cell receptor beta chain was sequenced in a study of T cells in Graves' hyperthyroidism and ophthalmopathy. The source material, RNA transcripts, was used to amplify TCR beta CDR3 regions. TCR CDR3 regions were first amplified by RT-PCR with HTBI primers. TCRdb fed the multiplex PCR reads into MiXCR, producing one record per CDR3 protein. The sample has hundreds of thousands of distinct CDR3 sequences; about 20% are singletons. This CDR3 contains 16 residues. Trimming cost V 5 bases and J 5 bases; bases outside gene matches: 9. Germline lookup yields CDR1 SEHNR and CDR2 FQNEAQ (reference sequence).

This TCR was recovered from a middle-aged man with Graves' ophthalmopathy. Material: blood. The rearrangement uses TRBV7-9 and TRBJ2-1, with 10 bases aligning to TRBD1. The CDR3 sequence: CASSRPSGQGNNEQFF. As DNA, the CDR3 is TGTGCCAGCAGCCGACCCTCGGGACAGGGGAACAATGAGCAGTTCTTC.